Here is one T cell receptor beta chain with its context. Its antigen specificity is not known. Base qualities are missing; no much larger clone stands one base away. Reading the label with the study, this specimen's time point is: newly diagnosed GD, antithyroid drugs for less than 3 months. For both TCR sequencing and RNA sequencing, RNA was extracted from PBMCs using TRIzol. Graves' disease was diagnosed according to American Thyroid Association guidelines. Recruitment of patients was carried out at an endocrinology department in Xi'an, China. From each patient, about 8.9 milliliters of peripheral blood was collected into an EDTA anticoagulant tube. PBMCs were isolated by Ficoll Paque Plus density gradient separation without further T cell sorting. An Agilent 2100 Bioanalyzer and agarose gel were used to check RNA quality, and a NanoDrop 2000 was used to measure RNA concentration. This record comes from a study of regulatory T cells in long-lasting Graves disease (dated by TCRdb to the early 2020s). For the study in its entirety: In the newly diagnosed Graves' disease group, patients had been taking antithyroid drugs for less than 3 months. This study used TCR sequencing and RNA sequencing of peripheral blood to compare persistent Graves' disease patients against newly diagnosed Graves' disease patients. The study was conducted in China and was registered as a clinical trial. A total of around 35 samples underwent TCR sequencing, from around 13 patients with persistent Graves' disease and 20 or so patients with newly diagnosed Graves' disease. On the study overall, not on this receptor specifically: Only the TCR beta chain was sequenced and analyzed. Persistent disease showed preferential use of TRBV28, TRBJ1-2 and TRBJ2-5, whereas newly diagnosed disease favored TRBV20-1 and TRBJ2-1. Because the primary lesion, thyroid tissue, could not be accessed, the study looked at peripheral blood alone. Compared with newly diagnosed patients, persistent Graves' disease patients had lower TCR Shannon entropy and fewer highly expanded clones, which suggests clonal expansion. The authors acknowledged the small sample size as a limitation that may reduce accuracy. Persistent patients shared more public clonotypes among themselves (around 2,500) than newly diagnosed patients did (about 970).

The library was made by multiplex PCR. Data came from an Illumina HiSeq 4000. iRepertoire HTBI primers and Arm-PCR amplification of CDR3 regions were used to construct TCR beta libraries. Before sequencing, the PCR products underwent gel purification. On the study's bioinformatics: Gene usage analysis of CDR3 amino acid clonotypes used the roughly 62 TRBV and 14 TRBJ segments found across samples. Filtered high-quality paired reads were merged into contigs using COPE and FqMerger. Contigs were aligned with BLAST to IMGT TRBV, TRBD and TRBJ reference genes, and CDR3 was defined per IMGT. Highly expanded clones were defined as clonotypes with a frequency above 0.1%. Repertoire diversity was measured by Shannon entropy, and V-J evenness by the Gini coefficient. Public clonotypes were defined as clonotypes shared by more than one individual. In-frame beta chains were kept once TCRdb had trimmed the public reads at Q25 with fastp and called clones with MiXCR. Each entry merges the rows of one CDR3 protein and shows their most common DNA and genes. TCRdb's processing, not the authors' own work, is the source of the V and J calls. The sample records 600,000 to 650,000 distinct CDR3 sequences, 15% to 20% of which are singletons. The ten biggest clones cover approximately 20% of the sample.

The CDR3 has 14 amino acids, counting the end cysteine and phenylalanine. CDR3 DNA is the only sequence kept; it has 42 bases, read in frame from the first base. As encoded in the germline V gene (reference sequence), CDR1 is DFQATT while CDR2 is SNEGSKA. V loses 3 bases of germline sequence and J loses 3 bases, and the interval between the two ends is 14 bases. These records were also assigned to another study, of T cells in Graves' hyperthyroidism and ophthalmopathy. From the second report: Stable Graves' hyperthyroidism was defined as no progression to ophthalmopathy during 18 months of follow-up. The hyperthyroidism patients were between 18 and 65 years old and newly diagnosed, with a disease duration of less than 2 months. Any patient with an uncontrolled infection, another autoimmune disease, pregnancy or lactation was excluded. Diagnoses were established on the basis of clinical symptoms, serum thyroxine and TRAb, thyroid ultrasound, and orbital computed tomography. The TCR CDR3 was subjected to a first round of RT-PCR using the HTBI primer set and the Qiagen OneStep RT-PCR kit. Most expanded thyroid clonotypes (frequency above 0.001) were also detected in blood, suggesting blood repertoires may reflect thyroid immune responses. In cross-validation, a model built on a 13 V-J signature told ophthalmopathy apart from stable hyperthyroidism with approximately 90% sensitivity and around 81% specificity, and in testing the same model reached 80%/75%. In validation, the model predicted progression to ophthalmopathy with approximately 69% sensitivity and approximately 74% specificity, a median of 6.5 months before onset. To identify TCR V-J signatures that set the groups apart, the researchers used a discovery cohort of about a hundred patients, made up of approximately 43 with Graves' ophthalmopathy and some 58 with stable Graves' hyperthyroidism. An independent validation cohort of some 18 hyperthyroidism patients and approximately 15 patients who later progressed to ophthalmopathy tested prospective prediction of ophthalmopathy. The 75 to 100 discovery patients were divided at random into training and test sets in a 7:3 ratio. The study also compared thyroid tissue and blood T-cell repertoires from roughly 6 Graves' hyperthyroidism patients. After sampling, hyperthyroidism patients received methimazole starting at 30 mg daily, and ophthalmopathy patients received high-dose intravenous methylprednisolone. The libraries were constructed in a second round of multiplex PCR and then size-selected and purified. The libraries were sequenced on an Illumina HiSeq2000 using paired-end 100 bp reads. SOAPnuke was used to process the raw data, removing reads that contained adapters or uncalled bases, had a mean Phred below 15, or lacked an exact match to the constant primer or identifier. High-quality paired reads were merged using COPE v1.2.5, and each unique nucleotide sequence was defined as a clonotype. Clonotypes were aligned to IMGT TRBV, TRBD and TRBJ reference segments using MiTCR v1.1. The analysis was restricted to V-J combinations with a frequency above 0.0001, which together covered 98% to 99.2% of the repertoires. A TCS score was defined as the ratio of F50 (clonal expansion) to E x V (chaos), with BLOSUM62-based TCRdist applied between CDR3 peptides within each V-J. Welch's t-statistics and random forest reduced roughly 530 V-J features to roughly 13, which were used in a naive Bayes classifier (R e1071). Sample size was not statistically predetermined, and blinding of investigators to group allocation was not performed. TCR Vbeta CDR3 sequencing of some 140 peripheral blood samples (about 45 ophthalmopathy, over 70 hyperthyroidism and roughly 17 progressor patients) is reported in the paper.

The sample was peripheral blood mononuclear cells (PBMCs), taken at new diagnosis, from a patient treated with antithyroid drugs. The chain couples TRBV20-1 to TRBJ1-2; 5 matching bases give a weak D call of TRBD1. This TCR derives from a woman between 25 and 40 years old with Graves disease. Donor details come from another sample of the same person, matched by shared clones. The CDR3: CSASRFGADYGYTF. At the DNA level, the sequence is TGCAGTGCTAGTCGGTTCGGGGCAGACTATGGCTACACCTTC.